The rows below give T cell receptor beta chains drawn from one sample of a study of shared clonotypes between healthy human individuals. The repertoire was sequenced with immunoSEQ multiplex PCR; TCRdb's copy has only in-frame clones and lacks some. There are about 2 million clones in the sample; about 95% occur only once, and 1% to 1.5% lies in the top ten. The sequencing input was naive CD8+ T cells sorted from blood. The origin of the receptors is a man aged 18 to 30 in good health. Both conserved end residues are part of each CDR3. D genes are given only for firm matches. For some rows the clone size is stated as once, few or many, or as a class when expanded; others skip it.

>TRBV30|14|.|TRBD1|TRBJ1-2
CAWSAPDRDYGYTF
TGTGCCTGGAGTGCCCCGGACAGGGACTATGGCTACACCTTC
>TRBV28|14|.|TRBD1|TRBJ2-7
CASRTGGSSYEQYF
TGTGCCAGCAGGACAGGGGGAAGTAGCTACGAGCAGTACTTC
>TRBV7-9|16|.|TRBD1|TRBJ1-1
CASSSPPGQLNTEAFF
TGTGCCAGCAGCTCTCCCCCGGGACAGCTTAACACTGAAGCTTTCTTT
>TRBV11-2|17|.|.|TRBJ2-1
CASSLEFGRGPYNEQFF
TGTGCCAGCAGCTTAGAGTTTGGGCGGGGTCCATACAATGAGCAGTTCTTC
>TRBV28|15|.|.|TRBJ1-6
CASSLTPEGNSPLHF
TGTGCCAGCAGTTTGACCCCCGAGGGCAATTCACCCCTCCACTTT
>TRBV2|14|.|TRBD2|TRBJ2-7
CASIGSGGSYEQYF
TGTGCCAGCATAGGTAGCGGGGGCTCCTACGAGCAGTACTTC
>TRBV6-6|14|once|.|TRBJ2-5
CASSYRDLTRTQYF
TGTGCCAGCAGTTACAGGGATTTAACAAGGACCCAGTACTTC
>TRBV27|15|.|TRBD1|TRBJ2-5
CASSSEGAGQETQYF
TGTGCCAGCAGTTCAGAGGGGGCTGGCCAAGAGACCCAGTACTTC
>TRBV4-1|16|.|TRBD1|TRBJ1-2
CASSQVGGQGLYGYTF
TGCGCCAGCAGCCAAGTAGGGGGACAGGGTCTGTATGGCTACACCTTC
>TRBV6-5|13|.|.|TRBJ2-1
CASSYSGGIEQFF
TGTGCCAGCAGTTACTCGGGCGGGATTGAGCAGTTCTTC
>TRBV7-2|15|once|TRBD1|TRBJ2-4
CASSRPGTGKNIQYF
TGTGCCAGCAGCAGACCCGGGACAGGGAAAAACATTCAGTACTTC
>TRBV19|18|.|TRBD1|TRBJ1-2
CASTPLFGTGGSNYGYTF
TGTGCCAGTACCCCCCTCTTCGGGACAGGGGGTTCTAACTATGGCTACACCTTC
>TRBV29-1|12|.|.|TRBJ1-1
CSSNGVNTEAFF
TGCAGCTCAAATGGAGTGAACACTGAAGCTTTCTTT
>TRBV19|12|.|.|TRBJ2-1
CASSFSTNEQFF
TGTGCCAGTAGTTTCAGTACGAATGAGCAGTTCTTC
>TRBV5-1|16|.|.|TRBJ2-2
CASSLVQDTRTGELFF
TGCGCCAGCAGCTTGGTACAGGACACTCGCACCGGGGAGCTGTTTTTT
>TRBV6-6|15|.|TRBD1|TRBJ2-7
CASSIGTGWTYEQYF
TGTGCCAGCAGTATCGGGACAGGGTGGACCTACGAGCAGTACTTC
>TRBV27|16|.|TRBD1|TRBJ1-2
CASSPPGQGANYGYTF
TGTGCCAGCAGTCCTCCGGGGCAGGGGGCGAACTATGGCTACACCTTC
>TRBV30|14|.|.|TRBJ2-5
CASQGGRKQGTQYF
TGTGCCTCCCAAGGGGGACGGAAACAAGGGACCCAGTACTTC
>TRBV27|14|.|.|TRBJ1-4
CASSLTTGNEKLFF
TGTGCCAGCAGTCTTACCACAGGGAATGAAAAACTGTTTTTT
>TRBV5-1|14|few|.|TRBJ2-1
CASSLDGSYNEQFF
TGCGCCAGCAGCTTGGACGGCTCCTACAATGAGCAGTTCTTC
>TRBV5-1|11|.|.|TRBJ2-7
CASSLASEQYF
TGCGCCAGCAGCTTAGCATCCGAGCAGTACTTC
>TRBV7-8|11|.|TRBD2|TRBJ2-7
CASGEGYEQYF
TGTGCCAGTGGGGAGGGTTACGAGCAGTACTTC
>TRBV7-7|15|.|.|TRBJ2-1
CASSLAEGQYNEQFF
TGTGCTAGCAGCTTAGCGGAGGGACAATACAATGAGCAGTTCTTC
>TRBV6-5|14|few|.|TRBJ2-2
CATGRGLNTGELFF
TGTGCCACCGGGCGGGGACTGAACACCGGGGAGCTGTTTTTT
>TRBV2|18|.|TRBD1|TRBJ2-7
CASKLSSSSGTGRYEQYF
TGTGCCAGCAAACTATCTAGCTCCTCCGGGACAGGGCGGTACGAGCAGTACTTC
>TRBV12-5|13|.|.|TRBJ1-1
CASGPGGNTEAFF
TGTGCTAGTGGCCCCGGAGGGAACACTGAAGCTTTCTTT
>TRBV4-3|18|.|TRBD2|TRBJ2-7
CASSQAPGSGSILNEQYF
TGCGCCAGCAGCCAAGCTCCAGGTAGCGGGAGTATTCTAAACGAGCAGTACTTC
>TRBV28|12|.|.|TRBJ1-2
CASSLRGRGYTF
TGTGCCAGCAGTTTACGGGGGCGAGGCTACACCTTC